The subject of this entry is one T cell receptor beta chain. The entry originates in a study of CD8 T cells in Susac syndrome. Whole-study context: Each patient with Susac syndrome, at the time of blood draw, was therapy-naive, on corticosteroids, or on intravenous immunoglobulin alone.

Roughly 0.45 to 1 ug RNA was reverse transcribed with random hexamers. TCRdb re-derived calls from the immunoSEQ multiplex PCR reads in MiXCR, one entry per CDR3 protein. The repertoire includes about 190,000 distinct CDR3 sequences, just under 95% of them detected once, and about 0.15% sits in the top ten. In germline, CDR1 is MNHEY, CDR2 SMNVEV (reference sequence). This CDR3 contains 14 residues. V was cut by 5 bases and J by 9 bases, with 17 bases left in between. This chain joins TRBV27 and TRBJ2-1; TRBD2 is a possible D gene (6 bases). The TCR was taken from a human donor with Susac syndrome. Sequencing was performed on CD8+ T cells from PBMCs. As DNA, the CDR3 is TGTGCCAGCAGTCCACAGCCGCGGGATAGTGAGCAGTTCTTC. This encodes CASSPQPRDSEQFF.